This T cell receptor beta chain was found in a study of tumor and adjacent non-tumor tissue in lung cancer. In the study overall: Patients comprised 12 adenocarcinoma, a couple of squamous cell carcinoma and 1 small cell lung cancer. Some 3.9 million productive TCRbeta reads were obtained per sample on average.

The CDR3 runs 13 residues. The germline V gene has CDR1 SGHDN and CDR2 FVKESK. Between the trimmed V and J ends, which lost 2 bases and 7 bases, there was a span of 11 bases. This clonotype was detected only a few times. The library came from three nested PCR rounds adapted from ARM-PCR protocols. Via MiXCR, TCRdb re-called the multiplex PCR reads, giving one row per CDR3 protein. The sample holds about 50,000 distinct CDR3 sequences, 74% seen once. RNA was extracted from bulk tissue without any cell sorting. More than 3 cm separated this lung sample from the edge of the tumor. This chain joins TRBV14 and TRBJ2-5; D could derive from TRBD1 or TRBD2 (5 bases each). The receptor's source is an older woman with non-small cell lung cancer. The sample comprised distant non-tumor lung tissue. In DNA, the CDR3 is TGTGCCAGCAGCCAATTATCTGGGGGGACCCAGTACTTC. It codes for CASSQLSGGTQYF. The entire variable domain, with the rest obtained from reference TRBV14 and TRBJ2-5, is as follows: EAGVTQFPSHSVIEKGQTVTLRCDPISGHDNLYWYRRVMGKEIKFLLHFVKESKQDESGMPNNRFLAERTGGTYSTLKVQPAELEDSGVYFCASSQLSGGTQYFGPGTRLLVL.